Sequencing of this T cell receptor beta chain was carried out in a study of OX40 agonist ivuxolimab in advanced cancers. Study summary: Patients were treated with intravenous ivuxolimab, dosed at 0.01 to 10 mg/kg and infused every 2 weeks. Study observations and caveats: There were also nonresponders showing low normalized T-cell clonal expansion.

Only in-frame clones appear in the TCRdb table, and some are missing; sequencing was by immunoSEQ multiplex PCR. The profile covers more than 50,000 clones, with around 84% appearing a single time and about 5.1% taken by the ten largest. A word on this clone: Its antigen remains unknown.

The CDR3 extends over 14 amino acids. Germline values: CDR1 MNHEY, CDR2 SMNVEV (reference sequence). V shed 8 bases and J 8 bases; nucleotides not matched to a gene: 10. The TCR sequence derives from an adult with an advanced solid tumor such as melanoma, head and neck, liver or kidney cancer. This sample comprised CD4+ or CD8+ T cells sorted from blood, obtained in a trial of the OX40 agonist ivuxolimab. This rearrangement joins TRBV27 to TRBJ1-4; 8 bases map to TRBD1. The CDR3 nucleotides are TGTGCCAGCGGTTACCAGGGGGCGAGGGAAAAACTGTTTTTT. It encodes CASGYQGAREKLFF.